The 21 T cell receptor beta chains below were found in one sample sequenced in a study of T cell responses to AZD1222 COVID-19 vaccine. The data were produced by immunoSEQ multiplex PCR, yet TCRdb's version contains in-frame clones alone and is incomplete. The sample lists 140,000 or so clones; around 92% were seen once. The sequencing here drew on peripheral blood, taken on day 0 of AZD1222 vaccination. These receptors all stem from an adult in good health.

The chain links TRBV3-1 (or the pseudogene TRBV3-2) to TRBJ1-5; D gene ambiguous. V was trimmed by 0 bases and J by 6 bases, leaving 6 bases between them. The germline gives CDR1 LGHDT, CDR2 YNNKEL (reference sequence). CDR3 length equals 13 residues. As DNA, the CDR3 is TGTGCCAGCAGCCAAGATCTCGCTCAGCCCCAGCATTTT. Amino acid sequence: CASSQDLAQPQHF.

This chain connects TRBV7-3 to TRBJ2-7; TRBD1 agrees at 7 bases. V shed 5 bases, J shed 1 base, and the junction held 11 bases outside the gene matches. CDR3 length: 16 amino acids. The germline V gene has CDR1 SGHTA and CDR2 FQGTGA. The CDR3 loop is CASSRRQGRRSYEQYF. The DNA of the CDR3 is TGTGCCAGCAGCCGGAGACAGGGTCGGAGGTCCTACGAGCAGTACTTC.

The chain has TRBV7-2 and TRBJ1-2; the match to TRBD1 covers 8 bases. Germline V lookup: CDR1 SGHTA, CDR2 FQGNSA. With 3 bases clipped from V and 7 bases from J, the junction kept 10 bases outside the gene matches. The CDR3 spans 15 residues. Written as DNA, the CDR3 is TGTGCCAGCAGCTTCCGCCGGACAGGGATTGTTGGCTACACCTTC. Its translation: CASSFRRTGIVGYTF.

The chain carries TRBV7-2 and TRBJ2-3; 14 nucleotides agree with TRBD2. Trimming took 4 bases from V and 4 from J; bases not matched to a gene: 7. The germline gives CDR1 SGHTA, CDR2 FQGNSA. This CDR3 spans 17 amino acids. Written as DNA, the CDR3 is TGTGCCAGCAGCTCCCGGACTAGCGGGGGGTTCGCAGATACGCAGTATTTT. Its protein product is CASSSRTSGGFADTQYF.

The CDR3 loop reads CASSSGLNQPQHF. The CDR3 DNA sequence: TGTGCCAGCAGCTCAGGACTCAATCAGCCCCAGCATTTT. The V gene is TRBV11-2, the J gene TRBJ1-5; no definite D call. V shed 4 bases and J shed 3 bases, with 7 bases lying between them. This CDR3 spans 13 amino acids. The germline gives CDR1 SGHAT, CDR2 FQNNGV.

The chain couples TRBV5-4 to TRBJ2-2; D is ambiguous. In germline, CDR1 is SGHNT, CDR2 YYREEE (reference sequence). Trimming cost V 6 bases and J 3 bases, with 9 bases left between them. The CDR3 is made up of 13 amino acids. In DNA form, the CDR3 reads TGTGCCAGCACCCCAAAATACACCGGGGAGCTGTTTTTT. Translation: CASTPKYTGELFF.

V usage is TRBV5-1 and J usage is TRBJ2-7, with D possibly called TRBD1 or TRBD2 (5 bases each). V gave up 0 bases and J gave up 4 bases, with 14 bases separating them. This CDR3 is built from 15 residues. The germline V gene has CDR1 SGHRS and CDR2 YFSETQ. As DNA, the CDR3 is TGCGCCAGCAGCTTGGTATCCGGGGCTATGTACGAGCAGTACTTC. It translates to CASSLVSGAMYEQYF. The full variable domain, rest sourced from reference TRBV5-1 and TRBJ2-7, is KAGVTQTPRYLIKTRGQQVTLSCSPISGHRSVSWYQQTPGQGLQFLFEYFSETQRNKGNFPGRFSGRQFSNSRSEMNVSTLELGDSALYLCASSLVSGAMYEQYFGPGTRLTVT.

Comments on this clone: The junction does not match germline at one end; this may be a read error. The chain combines TRBV7-7 with TRBJ2-5; D possibly corresponds to TRBD2 (5 bases). CDR1 and CDR2 from the germline V gene are SSHAT and FNYEAQ (reference sequence). The CDR3 length is 15 residues. The CDR3 is CASSLATGYQETQYF. CDR3 in DNA: TGTGCTAGCAGCTTAGCGACGGGCTACCAAGAGACCCAGTACTTC.

This chain links TRBV2 with TRBJ1-2, with unresolved D. This CDR3 spans 12 amino acids. Germline lookup yields CDR1 SNHLY and CDR2 FYNNEI. Trimming removed 8 bases at V and 8 bases at J, with 15 bases between. The CDR3 is CASSPEGFGYTF. CDR3 DNA: TGTGCCAGCTCCCCCGAGGGATTCGGCTACACCTTC. Using reference TRBV2 and TRBJ1-2 for the parts outside the CDR3, the full variable domain is EPEVTQTPSHQVTQMGQEVILRCVPISNHLYFYWYRQILGQKVEFLVSFYNNEISEKSEIFDDQFSVERPDGSNFTLKIRSTKLEDSAMYFCASSPEGFGYTFGSGTRLTVV.

V gene TRBV2 combines with J gene TRBJ1-1, with D tentatively TRBD1 (5 bases). This CDR3 has 14 amino acids. Germline values: CDR1 SNHLY, CDR2 FYNNEI. The ends were cut back, 8 bases at V and 8 bases at J, with 21 bases in the middle. The CDR3 sequence: CASVPEGLIGEAFF. CDR3 bases: TGTGCCAGCGTCCCAGAGGGACTCATAGGCGAAGCTTTCTTT.

The chain recombines TRBV4-2 with TRBJ1-2; D gene uncertain. Germline loops: CDR1 LGHNA, CDR2 YNFKEQ. V dropped 0 bases and J dropped 8 bases, with 7 bases sitting between them. The CDR3 loop spans 12 amino acids. The CDR3 DNA reads as TGTGCCAGCAGCCAAGAAGGGAAGGGCTACACCTTC. Translated, it gives CASSQEGKGYTF.

This sequence joins TRBV13 and TRBJ1-6; 9 nucleotides line up with TRBD1. Looked up from germline, CDR1 is PRHDT and CDR2 is FYEKMQ (reference sequence). Trimming took 3 bases from V and 0 from J; bases not matched to a gene: 3. The CDR3 sequence is 17 residues long. CDR3 sequence reads: CASSFGTGSSYNSPLHF. In DNA form, the CDR3 reads TGTGCCAGCAGCTTTGGGACAGGGAGCTCCTATAATTCACCCCTCCACTTT.

This chain joins TRBV10-3 and TRBJ1-6, with 7 bases fitting TRBD1. The ends lost 8 bases at V and 6 bases at J; junction bases unmatched: 7. Germline assignment: CDR1 ENHRY and CDR2 SYGVKD. The CDR3 extends over 14 amino acids. DNA of the CDR3: TGTGCCATCGGGAGGGACAGTACTAATTCACCCCTCCACTTT. Translation gives CAIGRDSTNSPLHF.

The CDR3 is CASSLAVGSTGELFF. The CDR3 DNA reads as TGCGCCAGCAGCCTGGCGGTGGGGTCCACCGGGGAGCTGTTTTTT. The V call is TRBV5-1, the J call TRBJ2-2, with no clear D. The CDR3 consists of 15 residues. CDR1 and CDR2 (germline): SGHRS, YFSETQ. V lost 4 bases and J lost 4, with 14 bases in between.

The rearrangement links TRBV18 to TRBJ2-7, with 8 bases aligning to TRBD1. From germline, CDR1 is KGHSH and CDR2 LQKENI. J gave up 0 bases and V 3 bases, and 10 bases lay outside the gene matches. The CDR3 has 17 residues. CDR3 sequence reads: CASSPTSGGISSYEQYF. Here the CDR3 DNA reads TGTGCCAGCTCACCGACGTCAGGGGGCATTAGCTCCTACGAGCAGTACTTC.

The chain carries TRBV7-3 and TRBJ2-1; D gene ambiguous. V was pared by 1 base and J by 3 bases, with 4 bases between. CDR1 is SGHTA, CDR2 FQGTGA, per germline. This CDR3 is built from 13 residues. The CDR3 region is CASSLNVYNEQFF. The CDR3 DNA reads TGTGCCAGCAGCTTAAACGTCTACAATGAGCAGTTCTTC.

CDR3 amino acids: CASSQRPPTSGVGTDTQYF. CDR3 bases: TGTGCCAGCAGCCAACGCCCCCCTACTAGCGGGGTAGGCACAGATACGCAGTATTTT. V and J are TRBV3-1 (or the pseudogene TRBV3-2) and TRBJ2-3, with 10 positions matching TRBD2. This CDR3 is built from 19 residues. The junction had 12 bases not matched to a gene; V was cut back by 2 bases and J by 1 base. Germline CDR1 and CDR2: LGHDT and YNNKEL (reference sequence).

This clone was recorded a few times. This chain uses TRBV24-1 with TRBJ1-5; D remains ambiguous. The germline V gene has CDR1 KGHDR and CDR2 SFDVKD. Trimming shortened V by 3 bases and J by 3 bases, and 8 bases separated the two germline ends. The CDR3 runs 14 residues. The CDR3 region has the DNA TGTGCCACCAGTGATCAGTCCTTCAATCAGCCCCAGCATTTT. It translates to CATSDQSFNQPQHF.

The rearrangement joins TRBV9 to TRBJ2-3; D gene ambiguous. The CDR3 sequence is 12 residues long. Per the germline V gene, CDR1 is SGDLS and CDR2 is YYNGEE. V dropped 3 bases and J dropped 6 bases, with 8 bases sitting between them. CDR3 sequence: CASSADLDTQYF. The CDR3 DNA reads TGTGCCAGCAGCGCCGACTTGGATACGCAGTATTTT. The full variable domain, its missing parts supplied by reference TRBV9 and TRBJ2-3, is DSGVTQTPKHLITATGQRVTLRCSPRSGDLSVYWYQQSLDQGLQFLIQYYNGEERAKGNILERFSAQQFPDLHSELNLSSLELGDSALYFCASSADLDTQYFGPGTRLTVL.

The chain employs TRBV2 and TRBJ1-6; D perhaps matches TRBD1 (6 bases). The germline CDR1 and CDR2 sequences are SNHLY and FYNNEI. V dropped 7 bases and J dropped 7 bases, with 11 bases sitting between them. This CDR3 spans 13 amino acids. The CDR3 nucleotides are TGTGCCAGCATGGGGGGCGGCAATTCACCCCTCCACTTT. The encoded protein is CASMGGGNSPLHF.

The V and J genes are TRBV4-1 and TRBJ1-1; D gene ambiguous. The CDR3 runs 17 residues. V lost 1 base and J lost 3, with 18 bases in between. Germline V gene lookup returns CDR1 MGHRA and CDR2 YSYEKL. For the CDR3, the DNA is TGCGCCAGCAGCCAAGTAGGGCGCGAGTTGGCCTACACTGAAGCTTTCTTT. It translates to CASSQVGRELAYTEAFF.